This T cell receptor beta chain is from a study of blood T cell repertoires in COVID-19. About the study: The United States, Italy and Spain provided the acute and convalescent COVID-19 samples. Sources were T cells, B-cell-depleted T cells, or PBMCs; the material itself was cDNA or gDNA.

Followed longitudinally, the Seattle patients had been enrolled during active infection. CDR1 is SNHLY, CDR2 FYNNEI, per germline. The CDR3 is made up of 15 amino acids. The ends were cut back, 4 bases at V and 3 bases at J, with 16 bases in the middle. Authors' analysis steps: Cell counts per sample came from amplifying reference gene primers. The data were produced by immunoSEQ multiplex PCR, yet TCRdb's version contains in-frame clones alone and is incomplete. V, J and clone size are taken as reported in that table, and D and trimming were inferred from the DNA itself. The sample lists over 450,000 clones, about 88% occurring once.

V and J are TRBV2 and TRBJ2-7, with D possibly matching TRBD1 (7 bases). Sequenced: peripheral blood. The clonotype originates from a woman in her 50s with COVID-19, enrolled during active disease. CDR3 protein: CASSGDRSSGYEQYF. In DNA form, the CDR3 reads TGTGCCAGCAGTGGGGACAGAAGTAGCGGCTACGAGCAGTACTTC.